This T cell receptor beta chain was retrieved from a study of blood T cell repertoires in COVID-19. The V gene end was trimmed by 9 bases and the J gene end by 3 bases; junction bases not matched to a gene: 7. Germline CDR1 ENHRY, CDR2 SYGVKD. The CDR3 spans 13 residues. Produced via immunoSEQ multiplex PCR; TCRdb's table is partial and in-frame only. The sample records more than 250,000 clones, roughly 89% being singletons. The chain employs TRBV10-3 and TRBJ2-7, with TRBD2 matching over 8 bases. The sample consisted of PBMCs or T cells enriched from blood (not recorded which). This sequence was found in a woman aged 40 to 50 who had recovered from COVID-19. This CDR3 is CAMNSGTVYEQYF. In DNA, the CDR3 is TGTGCCATGAATAGCGGGACGGTCTACGAGCAGTACTTC.